Here is one T cell receptor (beta chain) with its context. This sample was taken from a study of preoperative IRX-2 immunotherapy in early breast cancer. Treatment noted: preoperative locoregional IRX-2 cytokine immunotherapy. CDR1 and CDR2 from the germline V gene are GTSNPN and SVGIG (reference sequence). This CDR3 spans 13 amino acids. Clones were sequenced by immunoSEQ multiplex PCR, and TCRdb holds only the in-frame ones, with some missing. The table shows about 23,000 clones, with roughly 95% occurring only once. The material sequenced was tumor tissue, taken after IRX-2 immunotherapy. The TCR sequence derives from a human donor with breast cancer. The chain carries TRBV30 and TRBJ1-1, with D possibly matching TRBD1 (5 bases). CDR3 loop: CTGRRGTNTEAFF. CDR3 DNA: TGTACGGGGCGACGTGGAACGAACACTGAAGCTTTCTTT. The full variable domain, its missing parts supplied by reference TRBV30 and TRBJ1-1, is SQTIHQWPATLVQPVGSPLSLECTVEGTSNPNLYWYRQAAGRGLQLLFYSVGIGQISSEVPQNLSASRPQDRQFILSSKKLLLSDSGFYLCTGRRGTNTEAFFGQGTRLTVV.